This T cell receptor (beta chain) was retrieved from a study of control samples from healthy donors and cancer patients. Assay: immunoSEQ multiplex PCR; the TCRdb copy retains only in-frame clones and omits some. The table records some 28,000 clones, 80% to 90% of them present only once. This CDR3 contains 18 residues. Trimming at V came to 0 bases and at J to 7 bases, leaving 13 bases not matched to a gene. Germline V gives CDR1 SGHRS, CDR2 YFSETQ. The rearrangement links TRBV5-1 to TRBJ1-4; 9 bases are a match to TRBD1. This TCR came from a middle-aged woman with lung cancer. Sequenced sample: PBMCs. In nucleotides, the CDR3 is TGCGCCAGCAGCTTGGGTCGGGACAGGGCCTCCGGGAGTGAAAAACTGTTTTTT. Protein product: CASSLGRDRASGSEKLFF. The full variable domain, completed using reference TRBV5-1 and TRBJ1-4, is KAGVTQTPRYLIKTRGQQVTLSCSPISGHRSVSWYQQTPGQGLQFLFEYFSETQRNKGNFPGRFSGRQFSNSRSEMNVSTLELGDSALYLCASSLGRDRASGSEKLFFGSGTQLSVL.